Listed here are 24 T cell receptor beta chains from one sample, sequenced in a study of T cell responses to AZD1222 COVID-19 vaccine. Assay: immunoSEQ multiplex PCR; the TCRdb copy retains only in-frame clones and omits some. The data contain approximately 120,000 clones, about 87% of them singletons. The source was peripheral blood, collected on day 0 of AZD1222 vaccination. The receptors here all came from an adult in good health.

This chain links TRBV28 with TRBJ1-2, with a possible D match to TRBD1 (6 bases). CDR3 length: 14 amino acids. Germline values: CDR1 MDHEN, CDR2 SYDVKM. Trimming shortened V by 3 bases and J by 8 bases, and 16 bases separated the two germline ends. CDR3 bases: TGTGCCAGCAGTTTGACAGGCAGGCTACTCGGCTACACCTTC. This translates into CASSLTGRLLGYTF.

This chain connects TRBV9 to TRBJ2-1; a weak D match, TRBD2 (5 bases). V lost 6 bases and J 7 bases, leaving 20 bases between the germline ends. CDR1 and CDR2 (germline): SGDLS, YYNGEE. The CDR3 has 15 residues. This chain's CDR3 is CASTLDPGGRNEQFF. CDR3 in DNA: TGTGCCAGCACTCTGGACCCCGGAGGTAGGAATGAGCAGTTCTTC.

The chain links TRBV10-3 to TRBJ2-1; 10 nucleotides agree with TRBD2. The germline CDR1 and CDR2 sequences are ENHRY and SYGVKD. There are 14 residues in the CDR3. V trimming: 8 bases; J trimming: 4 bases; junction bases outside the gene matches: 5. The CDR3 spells CAIGSSGSYNEQFF. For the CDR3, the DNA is TGTGCCATCGGGTCTAGCGGGAGTTACAATGAGCAGTTCTTC.

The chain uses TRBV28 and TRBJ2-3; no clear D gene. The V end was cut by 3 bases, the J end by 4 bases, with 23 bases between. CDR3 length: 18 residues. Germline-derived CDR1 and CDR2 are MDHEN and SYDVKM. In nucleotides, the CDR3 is TGTGCCAGCAGTTTCTTCACTCTTTCCCACCCGGCACCAGATACGCAGTATTTT. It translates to CASSFFTLSHPAPDTQYF. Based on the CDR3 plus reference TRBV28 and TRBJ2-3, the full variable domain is DVKVTQSSRYLVKRTGEKVFLECVQDMDHENMFWYRQDPGLGLRLIYFSYDVKMKEKGDIPEGYSVSREKKERFSLILESASTNQTSMYLCASSFFTLSHPAPDTQYFGPGTRLTVL.

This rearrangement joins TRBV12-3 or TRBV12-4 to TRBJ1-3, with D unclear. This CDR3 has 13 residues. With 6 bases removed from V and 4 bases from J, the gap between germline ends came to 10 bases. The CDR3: CASRGSVGNTIYF. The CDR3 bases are TGTGCCAGCAGAGGGTCGGTAGGAAACACCATATATTTT.

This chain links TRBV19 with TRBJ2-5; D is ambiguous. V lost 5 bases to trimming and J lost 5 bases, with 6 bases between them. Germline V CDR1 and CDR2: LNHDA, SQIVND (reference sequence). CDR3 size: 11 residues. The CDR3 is CASSLRETQYF. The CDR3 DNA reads TGTGCCAGTAGTTTAAGGGAGACCCAGTACTTC.

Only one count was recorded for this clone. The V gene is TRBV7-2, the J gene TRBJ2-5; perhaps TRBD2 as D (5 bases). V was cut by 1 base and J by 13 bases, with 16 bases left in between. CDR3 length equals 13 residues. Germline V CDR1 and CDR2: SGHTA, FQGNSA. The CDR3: CASSLDRRGPWYF. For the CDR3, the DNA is TGTGCCAGCAGCTTAGATCGACGGGGTCCGTGGTACTTC.

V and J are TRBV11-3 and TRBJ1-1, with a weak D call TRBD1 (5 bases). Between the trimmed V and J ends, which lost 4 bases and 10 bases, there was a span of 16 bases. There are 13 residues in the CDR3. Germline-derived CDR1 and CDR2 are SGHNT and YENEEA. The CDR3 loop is CASSWGTTPGAFF. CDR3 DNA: TGTGCCAGCAGCTGGGGGACGACTCCCGGAGCTTTCTTT.

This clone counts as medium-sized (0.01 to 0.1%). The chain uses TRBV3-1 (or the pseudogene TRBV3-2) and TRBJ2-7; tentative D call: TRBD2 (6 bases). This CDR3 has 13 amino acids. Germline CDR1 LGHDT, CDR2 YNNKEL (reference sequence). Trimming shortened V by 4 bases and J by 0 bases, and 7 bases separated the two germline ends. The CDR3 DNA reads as TGTGCCAGCAGCCCGACTAGCTCCTACGAGCAGTACTTC. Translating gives CASSPTSSYEQYF.

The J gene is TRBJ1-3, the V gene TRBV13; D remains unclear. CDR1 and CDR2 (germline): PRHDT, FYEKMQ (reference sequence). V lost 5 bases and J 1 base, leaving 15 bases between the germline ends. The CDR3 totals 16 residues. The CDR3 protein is CASSPSDGLSGNTIYF. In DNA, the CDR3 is TGTGCCAGCAGCCCGTCCGACGGACTATCTGGAAACACCATATATTTT. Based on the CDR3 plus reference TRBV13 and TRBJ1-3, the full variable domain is AAGVIQSPRHLIKEKRETATLKCYPIPRHDTVYWYQQGPGQDPQFLISFYEKMQSDKGSIPDRFSAQQFSDYHSELNMSSLELGDSALYFCASSPSDGLSGNTIYFGEGSWLTVV.

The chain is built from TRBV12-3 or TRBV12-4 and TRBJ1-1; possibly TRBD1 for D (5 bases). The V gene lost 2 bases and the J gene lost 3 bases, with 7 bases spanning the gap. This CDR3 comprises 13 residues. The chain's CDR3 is CASSLRGDTEAFF. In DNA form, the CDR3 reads TGTGCCAGCAGTTTAAGAGGGGACACTGAAGCTTTCTTT.

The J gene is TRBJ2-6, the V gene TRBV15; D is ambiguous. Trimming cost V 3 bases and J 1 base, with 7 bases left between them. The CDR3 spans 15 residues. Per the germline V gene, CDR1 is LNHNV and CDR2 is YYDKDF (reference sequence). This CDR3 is CATSRVVSGANVLTF. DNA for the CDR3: TGTGCCACCAGCAGGGTAGTGTCTGGGGCCAACGTCCTGACTTTC.

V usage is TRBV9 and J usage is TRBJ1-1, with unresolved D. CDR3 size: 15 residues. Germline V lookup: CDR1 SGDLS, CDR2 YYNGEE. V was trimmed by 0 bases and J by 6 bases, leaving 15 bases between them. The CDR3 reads CASSVEGFTIAEAFF. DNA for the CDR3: TGTGCCAGCAGCGTAGAAGGGTTTACTATTGCTGAAGCTTTCTTT.

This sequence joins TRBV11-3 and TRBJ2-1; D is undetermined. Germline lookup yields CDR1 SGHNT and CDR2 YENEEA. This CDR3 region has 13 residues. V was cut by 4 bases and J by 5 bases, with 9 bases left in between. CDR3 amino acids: CASSSGPNNEQFF. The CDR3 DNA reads TGTGCCAGCAGCTCGGGCCCCAACAATGAGCAGTTCTTC.

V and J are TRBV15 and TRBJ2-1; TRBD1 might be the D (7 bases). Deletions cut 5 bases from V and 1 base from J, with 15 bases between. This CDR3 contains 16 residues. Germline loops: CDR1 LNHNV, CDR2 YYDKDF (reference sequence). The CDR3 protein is CATSSPGGKSYNEQFF. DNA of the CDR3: TGTGCCACCAGCTCCCCAGGGGGGAAGTCCTACAATGAGCAGTTCTTC.

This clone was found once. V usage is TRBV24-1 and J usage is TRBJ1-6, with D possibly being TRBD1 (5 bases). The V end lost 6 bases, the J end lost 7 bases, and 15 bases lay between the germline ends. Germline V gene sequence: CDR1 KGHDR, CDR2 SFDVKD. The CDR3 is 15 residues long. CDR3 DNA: TGTGCCACCAGTAGGACAATCGGGGGGAATTCACCCCTCCACTTT. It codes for CATSRTIGGNSPLHF.

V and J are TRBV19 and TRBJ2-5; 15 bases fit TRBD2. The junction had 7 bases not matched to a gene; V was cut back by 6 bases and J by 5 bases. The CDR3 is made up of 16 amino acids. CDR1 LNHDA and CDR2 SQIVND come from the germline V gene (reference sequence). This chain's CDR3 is CASRSPGLAGGETQYF. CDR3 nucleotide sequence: TGTGCCAGTAGAAGCCCGGGACTAGCGGGGGGCGAGACCCAGTACTTC.

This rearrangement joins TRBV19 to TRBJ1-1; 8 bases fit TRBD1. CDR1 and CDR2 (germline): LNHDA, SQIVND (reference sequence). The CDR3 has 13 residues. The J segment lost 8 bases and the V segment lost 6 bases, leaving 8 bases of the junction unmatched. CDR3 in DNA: TGTGCCAGTAGCAGCAGGGGGCGAAGGGAAGCTTTCTTT. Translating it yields CASSSRGRREAFF.

The CDR3 region has the DNA TGTGCCAGCAGCTCAGGACTAGCGGGGGTCGCAGATACGCAGTATTTT. The encoded protein is CASSSGLAGVADTQYF. V usage is TRBV5-5 and J usage is TRBJ2-3; 13 bases are shared with TRBD2. CDR3 size: 16 residues. Losses at the gene ends were 3 bases for V and 4 bases for J; bases not matched to a gene: 5. Germline values: CDR1 SGHKS, CDR2 YYEKEE (reference sequence). The variable domain in full, with the rest retrieved from reference TRBV5-5 and TRBJ2-3, is DAGVTQSPTHLIKTRGQQVTLRCSPISGHKSVSWYQQVLGQGPQFIFQYYEKEERGRGNFPDRFSARQFPNYSSELNVNALLLGDSALYLCASSSGLAGVADTQYFGPGTRLTVL.

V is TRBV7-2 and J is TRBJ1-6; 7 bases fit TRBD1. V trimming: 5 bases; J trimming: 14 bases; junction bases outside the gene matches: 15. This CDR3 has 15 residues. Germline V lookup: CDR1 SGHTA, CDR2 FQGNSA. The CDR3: CASSGGQALFGALHF. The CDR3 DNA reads TGTGCCAGCAGCGGTGGACAGGCCTTATTTGGGGCCCTCCACTTT.

Written as DNA, the CDR3 is TGTGCCAGCAAGGTCGAGCGGGAGGTCAATGAGCAGTTCTTC. This gives the protein CASKVEREVNEQFF. V and J are TRBV2 and TRBJ2-1, with TRBD2 matching over 9 bases. Germline assignment: CDR1 SNHLY and CDR2 FYNNEI. The CDR3 runs 14 residues. The ends lost 7 bases at V and 6 bases at J; junction bases unmatched: 7.

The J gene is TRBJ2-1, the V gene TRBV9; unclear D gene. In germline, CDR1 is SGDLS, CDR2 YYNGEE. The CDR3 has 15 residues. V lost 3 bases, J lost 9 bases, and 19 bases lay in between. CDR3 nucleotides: TGTGCCAGCAGCGCAACAGCATTCCAATTAGGTGAGCAGTTCTTC. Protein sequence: CASSATAFQLGEQFF.

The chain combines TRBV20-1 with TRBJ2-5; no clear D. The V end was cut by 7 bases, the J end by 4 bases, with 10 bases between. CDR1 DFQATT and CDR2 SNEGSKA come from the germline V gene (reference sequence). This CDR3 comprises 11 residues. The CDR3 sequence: CSVRTGETQYF. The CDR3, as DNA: TGCAGTGTCAGGACGGGAGAGACCCAGTACTTC.

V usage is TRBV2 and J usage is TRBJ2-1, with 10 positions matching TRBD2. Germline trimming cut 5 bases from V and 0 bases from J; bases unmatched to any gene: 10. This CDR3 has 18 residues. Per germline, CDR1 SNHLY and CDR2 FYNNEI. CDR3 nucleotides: TGTGCCAGCAGTACTTCATCCGGGACTAGCGTCTCCTACAATGAGCAGTTCTTC. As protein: CASSTSSGTSVSYNEQFF.